The T cell receptor beta chain described here comes from a study of CD8+CD57+ T cells in acquired aplastic anemia. The wider study: Average DNA yield from sorted CD4+ and CD8+ cells was about 3 ug. Average CD4+ read depth in healthy donors was around 10 million reads.

The CDR3 is 14 residues long. Germline-derived CDR1 and CDR2 are MNHEY and SVGAGI. Unmatched junction bases numbered 7, after V lost 6 bases and J lost 3 bases. Study-level findings and limits: Researchers report that some 31 CD8+ CDR3 sequences appeared in both patients and controls. Patients and healthy controls showed no significant CD8+ Simpson's diversity difference.

The use of genomic DNA as template underpinned the TCR beta VDJ and CDR3 profiling. MiXCR, run by TCRdb on the reads, gives a single entry per CDR3 protein. The sample consists of 200,000 to 250,000 distinct CDR3 sequences, approximately 57% of them appearing once. This clonotype was recorded at least ten times. Antigen unknown. Sequencing was performed on sorted CD4+, CD8+, or CD8+CD57+ T cells (not recorded which) from PBMCs. This TCR derives from a human donor in good health. This sequence joins TRBV6-5 and TRBJ2-7, with TRBD2 matching over 8 bases. The CDR3 bases are TGTGCCAGCAGCTTGGGTAGCGGGGTCTACGAGCAGTACTTC. It yields the protein CASSLGSGVYEQYF.